The 15 T cell receptor beta chains reported below all come from one sample, sequenced in a study of CD8+ T cells in alopecia areata. Investigators isolated RNA and reverse transcribed it into cDNA to act as the sequencing template. The table came from immunoSEQ multiplex PCR; TCRdb's copy has only in-frame clones and leaves some out. The sample holds around 120,000 clones, 58% seen once. As to treatment: oral pan-JAK inhibitor, 5-10 mg twice daily. Here the sequenced sample was CD8+ T cells sorted from blood, taken at week 4, from a patient treated with tofacitinib. The receptors shown here come from a human donor with alopecia areata.

To note about this clone: The sample has other DNA sequences that encode this CDR3 too. The chain has TRBV20-1 and TRBJ2-7, with TRBD1 matching over 7 bases. The length of the CDR3 is 11 residues. The germline V gene has CDR1 DFQATT and CDR2 SNEGSKA (reference sequence). V was pared by 5 bases and J by 4 bases, with 2 bases of the junction left unmatched. CDR3 coding DNA: TGCAGTGCTCGACAGGGATACGAGCAGTACTTC. Amino acid sequence: CSARQGYEQYF.

V and J are TRBV14 and TRBJ2-7, with TRBD1 as a possible D gene (5 bases). CDR1 is SGHDN, CDR2 FVKESK, per germline. This CDR3 is built from 15 residues. V lost 0 bases and J 3 bases, leaving 12 bases between the germline ends. For the CDR3, the DNA is TGTGCCAGCAGCCAAGATTGGGCTGACAGCTACGAGCAGTACTTC. Protein: CASSQDWADSYEQYF.

The rearrangement uses TRBV5-6 and TRBJ2-7; TRBD1 or TRBD2 may be the D gene (5 bases each). This CDR3 has 14 residues. Trimming removed 5 bases from V and 6 bases from J, with 18 bases in between. Germline CDR1 SGHDT, CDR2 YYEEEE. The CDR3 region is CASSTETEGLEQYF. The CDR3 DNA is TGTGCCAGCAGTACCGAGACAGAGGGGCTCGAGCAGTACTTC.

CDR3 residues: CASRSQGSSQPQHF. The CDR3 DNA is TGTGCCAGCAGGTCACAGGGAAGTAGTCAGCCCCAGCATTTT. The chain couples TRBV28 to TRBJ1-5; tentatively, D is TRBD1 (6 bases). The CDR3 has 14 amino acids. Trimming stripped 6 bases from V and 6 bases from J, with 15 bases between. Germline CDR1 and CDR2: MDHEN and SYDVKM.

This chain connects TRBV4-1 to TRBJ2-5; 10 nucleotides line up with TRBD2. The CDR3 has 15 residues. J gave up 1 base and V 3 bases, and 2 bases lay outside the gene matches. From germline, CDR1 is MGHRA and CDR2 YSYEKL. DNA of the CDR3: TGCGCCAGCAGCCAGCTAGCGGGGGCCCAAGAGACCCAGTACTTC. This translates into CASSQLAGAQETQYF.

The sample holds a few counts of this clone. J is TRBJ1-2 and V is TRBV29-1; possibly TRBD1 for D (5 bases). This CDR3 has 13 amino acids. The ends were cut back, 4 bases at V and 8 bases at J, with 17 bases in the middle. Germline CDR1 is SQVTM and CDR2 is ANQGSEA. The CDR3 DNA reads TGCAGCGTTGTTCAGTCAGGGATGGGCGGCTACACCTTC. Amino acids: CSVVQSGMGGYTF.

The gene calls are TRBV29-1 and TRBJ2-7; 10 bases map to TRBD1. Germline CDR1 is SQVTM and CDR2 is ANQGSEA. The CDR3 has 12 amino acids. V lost 6 bases, J lost 3 bases, and 2 bases stayed unmatched. CDR3 region: CSVRTGGYEQYF. In DNA form, the CDR3 reads TGCAGCGTGCGGACAGGGGGCTACGAGCAGTACTTC.

The V and J genes are TRBV29-1 and TRBJ1-2; unclear D gene. The CDR3 has 11 amino acids. Germline CDR1 reads SQVTM; CDR2 reads ANQGSEA. V lost 1 base to trimming and J lost 5 bases, with 5 bases between them. The CDR3 coding sequence is TGCAGCGTTGAAGGCGTTTATGGCTACACCTTC. This encodes CSVEGVYGYTF. Drawing the rest from reference TRBV29-1 and TRBJ1-2, the complete variable domain is SAVISQKPSRDICQRGTSLTIQCQVDSQVTMMFWYRQQPGQSLTLIATANQGSEATYESGFVIDKFPISRPNLTFSTLTVSNMSPEDSSIYLCSVEGVYGYTFGSGTRLTVV.

In regard to this clone: An end of the junction does not agree with germline; a read error may underlie this. V usage is TRBV10-3 and J usage is TRBJ1-1; unclear D gene. The CDR3 is 13 amino acids. Germline lookup yields CDR1 ENHRY and CDR2 SYGVKD. For the CDR3, the DNA is TGTGCCATCGGGGAGGGATTGAACGCTGAAGCTTTCTTT. Its translation: CAIGEGLNAEAFF.

This sequence joins TRBV29-1 and TRBJ2-1, with D possibly TRBD1 on 6 matching bases. The germline V gene encodes CDR1 SQVTM and CDR2 ANQGSEA. The CDR3 spans 14 residues. Trimming pared 3 bases from V and 2 bases from J, leaving 11 bases between. The CDR3 coding sequence is TGCAGCGTTGAGCCGACAGGAGCCTACAATGAGCAGTTCTTC. Translated, it gives CSVEPTGAYNEQFF.

The chain has TRBV25-1 and TRBJ2-5; the D gene is possibly TRBD1 (7 bases). The CDR3 sequence is 10 residues long. The V gene's germline CDR1 is MGHDK and CDR2 SYGVNS. Between the trimmed V and J ends, which lost 8 bases and 8 bases, there was a span of 9 bases. The CDR3 protein is CASGGGTQYF. The CDR3 DNA follows: TGTGCCAGCGGAGGGGGCACCCAGTACTTC.

The rearrangement joins TRBV7-9 to TRBJ2-3; perhaps TRBD2 as D (7 bases). The germline V gene has CDR1 SEHNR and CDR2 FQNEAQ (reference sequence). Trimming shortened V by 5 bases and J by 2 bases, and 11 bases separated the two germline ends. This CDR3 is 14 amino acids long. CDR3 bases: TGTGCCAGCAGCCCTCGGGGGGCCACAGATACGCAGTATTTT. As protein: CASSPRGATDTQYF.

The rearrangement links TRBV6-4 to TRBJ2-3, with 11 bases matching TRBD2. This CDR3 contains 16 residues. Germline V CDR1 and CDR2: MRHNA, SNTAGT. V lost 4 bases to trimming and J lost 2 bases; unmatched junction nucleotides: 5. In nucleotides, the CDR3 is TGTGCCAGCAGTGCAATGACTAGCGGGGACACAGATACGCAGTATTTT. This gives the protein CASSAMTSGDTDTQYF.

This chain joins TRBV7-9 and TRBJ1-1, with D uncertain. The V gene's germline CDR1 is SEHNR and CDR2 FQNEAQ (reference sequence). This CDR3 spans 12 amino acids. V lost 5 bases and J lost 3, with 7 bases in between. CDR3 DNA: TGTGCCAGCAGCGGAATCGACACTGAAGCTTTCTTT. Its protein product is CASSGIDTEAFF.

V gene TRBV9 combines with J gene TRBJ1-5; TRBD1 aligns across 9 bases. The V gene's germline CDR1 is SGDLS and CDR2 YYNGEE. Losses at the gene ends were 0 bases for V and 4 bases for J; bases not matched to a gene: 5. The CDR3 has 16 amino acids. CDR3 region: CASSVGGTGINQPQHF. The DNA for the CDR3 is TGTGCCAGCAGCGTAGGTGGGACAGGGATAAATCAGCCCCAGCATTTT.